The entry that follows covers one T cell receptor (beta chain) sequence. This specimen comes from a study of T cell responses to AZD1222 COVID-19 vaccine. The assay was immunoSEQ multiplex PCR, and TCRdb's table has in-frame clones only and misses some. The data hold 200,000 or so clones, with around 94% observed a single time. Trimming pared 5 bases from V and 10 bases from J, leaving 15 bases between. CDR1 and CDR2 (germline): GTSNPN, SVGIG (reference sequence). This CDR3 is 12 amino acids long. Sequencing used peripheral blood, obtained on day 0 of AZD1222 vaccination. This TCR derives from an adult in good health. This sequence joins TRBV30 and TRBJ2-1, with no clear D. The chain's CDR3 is CAWLGARREQFF. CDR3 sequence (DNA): TGTGCCTGGCTCGGCGCAAGGAGAGAGCAGTTCTTC.